These 25 T cell receptor beta chains share one sample of origin, sequenced in a study of blood T cell repertoires in COVID-19. Some clones are missing from TCRdb's copy, which holds only in-frame ones; the method was immunoSEQ multiplex PCR. There are 250,000 or so clones in the sample; approximately 87% occur only once, and 6.2% lies in the top ten. The specimen was peripheral blood. These receptors were obtained from a man aged 60-69 years with acute or convalescent COVID-19.

The chain combines TRBV7-2 with TRBJ1-1; TRBD1 matches 10 bases. V was clipped by 5 bases and J by 4 bases; unmatched bases: 7. The CDR3 is 15 amino acids. Germline lookup yields CDR1 SGHTA and CDR2 FQGNSA. CDR3 in amino acids: CASSQQGQGSTEAFF. CDR3 nucleotides: TGTGCCAGCAGCCAACAGGGACAGGGGAGCACTGAAGCTTTCTTT.

This chain connects TRBV12-5 to TRBJ1-6, with D unclear. This CDR3 spans 17 amino acids. Germline CDR1 and CDR2: LGHNT and FRNRAP. V was trimmed by 1 base and J by 8 bases, leaving 18 bases between them. The CDR3 DNA follows: TGTGCTAGTGGTTTGGCCCCTTCACCAGGTCCGGATTCACCCCTCCACTTT. As protein: CASGLAPSPGPDSPLHF. Variable domain in full (rest from reference TRBV12-5 and TRBJ1-6): DARVTQTPRHKVTEMGQEVTMRCQPILGHNTVFWYRQTMMQGLELLAYFRNRAPLDDSGMPKDRFSAEMPDATLATLKIQPSEPRDSAVYFCASGLAPSPGPDSPLHFGNGTRLTVT.

Remarks on this clone: A read error may account for a junction end that differs from germline. CDR3 in DNA: TGTGCTAGCAGCTCCCGGGGCCCGGAAGGGACAGCCTTTACCGGGGAGCTGTTTTTT. Its protein is CASSSRGPEGTAFTGELFF. The chain couples TRBV7-7 to TRBJ2-2; 7 bases line up with TRBD1. This CDR3 has 19 residues. Germline V lookup: CDR1 SSHAT, CDR2 FNYEAQ (reference sequence).

V is TRBV30 and J is TRBJ2-1; weak D call: TRBD2 (6 bases). Germline lookup yields CDR1 GTSNPN and CDR2 SVGIG (reference sequence). V was trimmed by 8 bases and J by 4 bases, leaving 12 bases between them. The CDR3 spans 12 residues. CDR3 region: CAGSGTYNEQFF. Here the CDR3 DNA reads TGTGCCGGTAGCGGAACTTACAATGAGCAGTTCTTC.

The gene calls are TRBV2 and TRBJ2-1, with 8 bases aligning to TRBD1. Germline trimming cut 5 bases from V and 4 bases from J; bases unmatched to any gene: 1. Germline CDR1 reads SNHLY; CDR2 reads FYNNEI. The CDR3 runs 13 residues. The DNA of the CDR3 is TGTGCCAGCAGTTGGACAGGGTACAATGAGCAGTTCTTC. Protein: CASSWTGYNEQFF. The full variable domain, completed using reference TRBV2 and TRBJ2-1, is EPEVTQTPSHQVTQMGQEVILRCVPISNHLYFYWYRQILGQKVEFLVSFYNNEISEKSEIFDDQFSVERPDGSNFTLKIRSTKLEDSAMYFCASSWTGYNEQFFGPGTRLTVL.

This sequence joins TRBV30 and TRBJ1-2, with unresolved D. There are 14 residues in the CDR3. V was clipped by 0 bases and J by 5 bases, with 13 bases between them. Germline assignment: CDR1 GTSNPN and CDR2 SVGIG (reference sequence). CDR3 residues: CAWSVLSSTYGYTF. As DNA, the CDR3 is TGTGCCTGGAGTGTACTTAGCAGCACTTATGGCTACACCTTC.

The chain recombines TRBV27 with TRBJ1-3, with a possible D match to TRBD1 (5 bases). Germline V gene data show CDR1 as MNHEY and CDR2 as SMNVEV (reference sequence). The CDR3 consists of 15 residues. The germline V and J ends were trimmed by 1 base and 2 bases, with 9 bases remaining between them. The CDR3 DNA is TGTGCCAGCAGTTTATTAGGCAGGGCTGGAAACACCATATATTTT. Protein product: CASSLLGRAGNTIYF.

CDR3 protein: CASSQTRQGYEQYF. CDR3 sequence (DNA): TGTGCCAGCAGCCAAACTCGACAGGGCTACGAGCAGTACTTC. V is TRBV3-1 (or the pseudogene TRBV3-2) and J is TRBJ2-7; 7 bases line up with TRBD1. With V trimmed by 2 bases and J by 3 bases, 4 bases remained unmatched. This CDR3 comprises 14 residues. Per germline, CDR1 LGHDT and CDR2 YNNKEL (reference sequence).

The chain is built from TRBV2 and TRBJ2-3, with a tentative D call TRBD2 (5 bases). Trimming shortened V by 10 bases and J by 6 bases, and 23 bases separated the two germline ends. The CDR3 sequence is 15 residues long. In germline, CDR1 is SNHLY, CDR2 FYNNEI. The CDR3 sequence: CAINRGDEVWDTQYF. Here the CDR3 DNA reads TGTGCCATTAACCGGGGTGACGAGGTGTGGGATACGCAGTATTTT.

For this clone: The same CDR3 can be traced to other DNA sequences in this sample. This chain uses TRBV5-1 with TRBJ2-7; weak D call: TRBD1 (6 bases). The CDR3 consists of 15 residues. V lost 4 bases and J lost 0, with 14 bases in between. Germline CDR1 reads SGHRS; CDR2 reads YFSETQ. The CDR3: CASSSRQGSSYEQYF. The CDR3 nucleotides are TGCGCCAGCAGCAGCCGCCAGGGGTCCTCCTACGAGCAGTACTTC.

CDR3 loop: CASSSGSYVYNEQFF. The CDR3 DNA reads as TGTGCCAGCTCAAGCGGGAGTTACGTTTACAATGAGCAGTTCTTC. The chain recombines TRBV11-3 with TRBJ2-1, with 8 bases aligning to TRBD2. The CDR3 runs 15 residues. Per germline, CDR1 SGHNT and CDR2 YENEEA. J was trimmed by 4 bases and V by 8 bases; bases with no gene match: 10.

This sequence joins TRBV7-2 and TRBJ2-1; TRBD2 matches 16 bases. Germline CDR1 and CDR2: SGHTA and FQGNSA. Germline trimming cut 6 bases from V and 4 bases from J; bases unmatched to any gene: 12. This CDR3 is built from 19 residues. The CDR3: CASSYGTSGRALSYNEQFF. The CDR3 bases are TGTGCCAGCAGTTACGGGACTAGCGGGAGGGCCCTATCGTACAATGAGCAGTTCTTC.

The gene calls are TRBV4-2 and TRBJ2-1; 7 bases align to TRBD2. Germline loops: CDR1 LGHNA, CDR2 YNFKEQ. The ends lost 0 bases at V and 7 bases at J; junction bases unmatched: 6. This CDR3 is built from 15 residues. The CDR3 sequence: CASSQDSGEWNEQFF. CDR3 sequence (DNA): TGTGCCAGCAGCCAAGACAGCGGGGAATGGAATGAGCAGTTCTTC.

This clone was seen just once. This chain uses TRBV3-1 (or the pseudogene TRBV3-2) with TRBJ1-1; D remains ambiguous. Germline V gene data show CDR1 as LGHDT and CDR2 as YNNKEL (reference sequence). Trimming cost V 0 bases and J 1 base, with 12 bases left between them. The CDR3 consists of 16 residues. CDR3 DNA: TGTGCCAGCAGCCAAGATATGGCATCCCCGAACACTGAAGCTTTCTTT. This sequence encodes CASSQDMASPNTEAFF.

This rearrangement joins TRBV2 to TRBJ2-7; the D is unclear. The V end was cut by 4 bases, the J end by 2 bases, with 9 bases between. CDR1 and CDR2 from the germline V gene are SNHLY and FYNNEI. The CDR3 has 13 amino acids. CDR3 in DNA: TGTGCCAGCAGTGGAGTGGTGGCCTACGAGCAGTACTTC. It encodes CASSGVVAYEQYF.

The chain employs TRBV27 and TRBJ1-1; a possible D gene is TRBD1 (5 bases). The CDR3 contains 13 residues. The V end lost 4 bases, the J end lost 5 bases, and 11 bases lay between the germline ends. Germline V lookup: CDR1 MNHEY, CDR2 SMNVEV (reference sequence). The CDR3 reads CASSYQGGTEAFF. The CDR3 bases are TGTGCCAGCAGTTATCAGGGAGGGACTGAAGCTTTCTTT.

V is TRBV5-8 and J is TRBJ2-2; the match to TRBD1 covers 7 bases. Trimming removed 5 bases from V and 2 bases from J; junction bases left unmatched: 6. The germline V gene has CDR1 SGHTS and CDR2 YDEGEE. The CDR3 runs to 15 residues. Here the CDR3 reads CASREDRTNTGELFF. The CDR3 nucleotides are TGTGCCAGCAGAGAGGACAGGACTAACACCGGGGAGCTGTTTTTT.

The genes are TRBV6-2 or TRBV6-3 and TRBJ1-5; TRBD1 agrees at 8 bases. This CDR3 region has 15 residues. Per the germline V gene, CDR1 is MNHEY and CDR2 is SVGEGT. The junction had 6 bases not matched to a gene; V was cut back by 2 bases and J by 6 bases. CDR3 in DNA: TGTGCCAGCAGTTACGCCGGACAGGGCACTCAGCCCCAGCATTTT. Protein: CASSYAGQGTQPQHF.

The chain combines TRBV6-6 with TRBJ1-5, with D possibly being TRBD1 (6 bases). Trimming cost V 2 bases and J 6 bases, with 8 bases left between them. Germline V gene data show CDR1 as MNHNY and CDR2 as SVGAGI (reference sequence). CDR3 length: 13 residues. CDR3 sequence: CASSYGQTQPQHF. The CDR3 DNA is TGTGCCAGCAGTTACGGACAGACTCAGCCCCAGCATTTT.

V and J are TRBV5-4 and TRBJ1-6; perhaps TRBD1 as D (6 bases). The V gene lost 9 bases and the J gene lost 3 bases, with 13 bases spanning the gap. CDR1 and CDR2 (germline): SGHNT, YYREEE (reference sequence). CDR3 length: 14 residues. The CDR3 bases are TGTGCCACCCAGGGACAAAACTATAATTCACCCCTCCACTTT. This codes for CATQGQNYNSPLHF.

The chain carries TRBV30 and TRBJ2-3, with a tentative D call TRBD2 (6 bases). CDR1 and CDR2 from the germline V gene are GTSNPN and SVGIG (reference sequence). The CDR3 sequence is 14 residues long. Trimming stripped 4 bases from V and 0 bases from J, with 11 bases between. CDR3 nucleotides: TGTGCCTGGATGTGGGAGGCTAGCACAGATACGCAGTATTTT. It translates to CAWMWEASTDTQYF.

The J gene is TRBJ1-2, the V gene TRBV3-1 (or the pseudogene TRBV3-2); D uncertain. This CDR3 contains 12 residues. Germline V gene data show CDR1 as LGHDT and CDR2 as YNNKEL (reference sequence). V was clipped by 0 bases and J by 7 bases, with 6 bases between them. In DNA form, the CDR3 reads TGTGCCAGCAGCCAAGAGAGGGTTGGCTACACCTTC. This encodes CASSQERVGYTF.

This sequence joins TRBV3-1 (or the pseudogene TRBV3-2) and TRBJ2-1, with 10 positions matching TRBD2. Germline V CDR1 and CDR2: LGHDT, YNNKEL (reference sequence). The V segment lost 1 base and the J segment 9 bases; nucleotides outside the gene matches: 3. This CDR3 is 14 amino acids long. In DNA form, the CDR3 reads TGTGCCAGCAGCCAAGGGCTAGCGGGAGTTGAGCAGTTCTTC. Protein product: CASSQGLAGVEQFF.

The rearrangement links TRBV7-3 to TRBJ2-1, with TRBD2 matching over 11 bases. J gave up 6 bases and V 5 bases, and 9 bases lay outside the gene matches. CDR1 and CDR2 (germline): SGHTA, FQGTGA. This CDR3 comprises 16 residues. For the CDR3, the DNA is TGTGCCAGCAGCCCAGGGGTACTAGCGGGAGTCAATGAGCAGTTCTTC. Amino acids: CASSPGVLAGVNEQFF.

This clone was observed once. The rearrangement joins TRBV5-6 to TRBJ2-2, with D perhaps TRBD2 (5 bases). Looked up from germline, CDR1 is SGHDT and CDR2 is YYEEEE. Between the trimmed V and J ends, which lost 0 bases and 1 base, there was a span of 10 bases. This CDR3 has 16 amino acids. The CDR3 DNA is TGTGCCAGCAGCTTGGATGGAGGAATGAACACCGGGGAGCTGTTTTTT. It specifies CASSLDGGMNTGELFF.